This T cell receptor beta chain was sequenced for a study of sequential checkpoint blockade in melanoma. The repertoire was sequenced with immunoSEQ multiplex PCR; TCRdb's copy has only in-frame clones and lacks some. The table has about 38,000 clones, around nine tenths seen once; the top ten hold around 11%. As to treatment: randomized to nivolumab then ipilimumab (arm A) or the reverse (arm B). Germline CDR1 and CDR2: MRHNA and SNTAGT. The V and J ends lost 0 bases and 8 bases respectively, with 8 bases between them. There are 13 residues in the CDR3. The sequence was collected from a human donor with melanoma. The rearrangement joins TRBV6-4 to TRBJ2-1, with D possibly matching TRBD2 (6 bases). Specimen: CD8+ T cells sorted from blood (inferred from file names), collected from a patient given nivolumab and ipilimumab in sequence. CDR3 protein: CASSDSSGDEQFF. The DNA for the CDR3 is TGTGCCAGCAGTGACTCCTCGGGAGATGAGCAGTTCTTC.